A single sample gave rise to the 2 T cell receptor beta chains below, sequenced in a study of beta chain features in type 1 diabetes. Study results and limitations: In every one of the four CD4+ subsets, TCRB CDR3s were moderately but significantly shorter in Type 1 diabetes patients.

These TCRs are of unknown antigen specificity. Since all of the isolated RNA was reverse transcribed, expressed TCRB transcripts were what got sequenced. Generated by immunoSEQ multiplex PCR, the TCRdb table keeps only in-frame clones and is missing some. The table has 130,000 to 150,000 clones, about 13% seen once. Input material: central memory CD4+ T cells from blood. These TCRs come from a man younger than 30 with type 1 diabetes.

This clone was observed many times. The chain recombines TRBV5-1 with TRBJ2-7; TRBD2 aligns across 8 bases. This CDR3 is 14 amino acids long. Germline V gene lookup returns CDR1 SGHRS and CDR2 YFSETQ. Trimming cost V 4 bases and J 3 bases; bases outside gene matches: 6. CDR3 DNA sequence: TGCGCCAGCAGCGCGAGCGGGGGAAGCTACGAGCAGTACTTC. Its translation: CASSASGGSYEQYF. Full variable domain (missing parts from reference TRBV5-1 and TRBJ2-7): KAGVTQTPRYLIKTRGQQVTLSCSPISGHRSVSWYQQTPGQGLQFLFEYFSETQRNKGNFPGRFSGRQFSNSRSEMNVSTLELGDSALYLCASSASGGSYEQYFGPGTRLTVT.

With respect to this clone: The junction shows a germline mismatch at one end, possibly a read error. The chain links TRBV6-1 to TRBJ1-5, with 8 positions matching TRBD1. CDR1 MNHNS and CDR2 SASEGT come from the germline V gene. This CDR3 is 14 amino acids long. The CDR3 is CASREGQGYQPQHF. The DNA for the CDR3 is TGTGCCAGCAGGGAAGGACAGGGTTATCAGCCCCAGCATTTT.